A selection of T cell receptor beta chains follows, all from one sample in a study of blood T cell repertoires in COVID-19. TCRdb's copy holds only in-frame clones and misses some; the assay was immunoSEQ multiplex PCR. The sample lists roughly 71,000 clones, 84% occurring once. Material: peripheral blood. All receptors derive from a man aged 50-60 years with active COVID-19. The CDR3 runs from the conserved cysteine through the conserved F or W. Not every row has a clone size; where given, it reads once, few, many or a size class.

clone size: NA
J gene: TRBJ1-3
V gene: TRBV7-9
CDR3 protein: CASSNMGNTIYF

clone size: NA
J gene: TRBJ1-2
V gene: TRBV18
CDR3 protein: CASSTNRNGYTF

clone size: once
J gene: TRBJ2-7
V gene: TRBV5-4
CDR3 protein: CASSPLGGGNPYEQYF

clone size: NA
J gene: TRBJ2-7
V gene: TRBV28
CDR3 protein: CASNLPGTGMYEQYF

clone size: NA
J gene: TRBJ1-1
V gene: TRBV10-2
CDR3 protein: CASSEDRENTEAFF

clone size: NA
J gene: TRBJ2-7
V gene: TRBV29-1
CDR3 protein: CSVEAGTSPEQYF

clone size: NA
J gene: TRBJ2-1
V gene: TRBV11-3
CDR3 protein: CASSLGGLEYNEQFF

clone size: NA
J gene: TRBJ1-6
V gene: TRBV5-1
CDR3 protein: CASSNSGTGVDSPLHF

clone size: NA
J gene: TRBJ2-5
V gene: TRBV7-2
CDR3 protein: CASSTLSGSWETQYF

clone size: NA
J gene: TRBJ1-6
V gene: TRBV7-8
CDR3 protein: CASSYRQLTGNSPLHF

clone size: NA
J gene: TRBJ2-7
V gene: TRBV2
CDR3 protein: CASRRGGDTSYEQYF

clone size: NA
J gene: TRBJ2-7
V gene: TRBV7-8
CDR3 protein: CASSSTSSYEQYF

clone size: NA
J gene: TRBJ1-1
V gene: TRBV21-1
CDR3 protein: CASSSVHRQVWNTEAFF

clone size: NA
J gene: TRBJ1-2
V gene: TRBV6-6
CDR3 protein: CASRGGAPWGSYGYTF

clone size: NA
J gene: TRBJ1-4
V gene: TRBV7-9
CDR3 protein: CASSQGSNEKLFF

clone size: NA
J gene: TRBJ2-5
V gene: TRBV5-1
CDR3 protein: CASSPLTNQETQYF

clone size: NA
J gene: TRBJ1-1
V gene: TRBV6-5
CDR3 protein: CASRNSGGGRTEAFF

clone size: NA
J gene: TRBJ2-7
V gene: TRBV27
CDR3 protein: CASSPGVRDREGYEQYF

clone size: NA
J gene: TRBJ2-7
V gene: TRBV4-1
CDR3 protein: CASSQARGAEQYF

clone size: NA
J gene: TRBJ2-1
V gene: TRBV5-1
CDR3 protein: CASSLGEPFNEQFF

clone size: NA
J gene: TRBJ1-5
V gene: TRBV19
CDR3 protein: CASSIGGAASGTKPQHF

clone size: NA
J gene: TRBJ1-2
V gene: TRBV3-1/TRBV3-2
CDR3 protein: CASSQGQLYGYTF

clone size: few
J gene: TRBJ2-7
V gene: TRBV2
CDR3 protein: CASARDRVTYEQYF

clone size: NA
J gene: TRBJ2-1
V gene: TRBV7-2
CDR3 protein: CASSLLAGGNVEQFF

clone size: NA
J gene: TRBJ2-2
V gene: TRBV27
CDR3 protein: CASSLLGTSGLHTGELFF

clone size: NA
J gene: TRBJ2-3
V gene: TRBV6-5
CDR3 protein: CASTPFPGSADTQYF

clone size: few
J gene: TRBJ1-6
V gene: TRBV15
CDR3 protein: CATSRAQGQALHF

clone size: NA
J gene: TRBJ2-1
V gene: TRBV27
CDR3 protein: CASSLATGAGNEQFF

clone size: NA
J gene: TRBJ2-1
V gene: TRBV6-1
CDR3 protein: CASSDLFGTYTSGPYNEQFF

clone size: NA
J gene: TRBJ1-5
V gene: TRBV5-1
CDR3 protein: CASSQDGGNQPQHF

clone size: NA
J gene: TRBJ1-5
V gene: TRBV25-1
CDR3 protein: CASRGQADQPQHF

clone size: NA
J gene: TRBJ2-4
V gene: TRBV20-1
CDR3 protein: CSARETIQYF

clone size: once
J gene: TRBJ2-7
V gene: TRBV30
CDR3 protein: CAWTLQGHSYEQYF

clone size: NA
J gene: TRBJ1-5
V gene: TRBV27
CDR3 protein: CASSFLRGGSGNQPQHF

clone size: NA
J gene: TRBJ2-7
V gene: TRBV18
CDR3 protein: CASSLYRSYEQYF

clone size: few
J gene: TRBJ1-1
V gene: TRBV15
CDR3 protein: CATSRDSSWDVNTEAFF

clone size: NA
J gene: TRBJ2-1
V gene: TRBV3-1/TRBV3-2
CDR3 protein: CASSSSSGLHNEQFF

clone size: NA
J gene: TRBJ1-4
V gene: TRBV5-6
CDR3 protein: CASSLGGDKLFF

clone size: NA
J gene: TRBJ1-2
V gene: TRBV12-3/TRBV12-4
CDR3 protein: CASSLGQVYGYTF

clone size: few
J gene: TRBJ1-1
V gene: TRBV11-3
CDR3 protein: CASSFSQDTEAFF

clone size: NA
J gene: TRBJ2-3
V gene: TRBV30
CDR3 protein: CAWSVPTSTDTQYF

clone size: NA
J gene: TRBJ2-7
V gene: TRBV10-2
CDR3 protein: CASSHHLTSGRNEQYF